These 20 T cell receptor beta chains originate from one sample sequenced in a study of blood T cells in healthy people across ages. Primed by a sample-barcoded 5' primer and a J-beta primer mix, a second PCR proceeded for roughly 6 to 12 cycles. TCRdb reprocessed the 5' RACE reads via MiXCR and lists one record per CDR3 protein. Found here are 1.5 million to 1.9 million distinct CDR3 sequences, around 40% of them singletons; the top ten hold 4%. The material sequenced was blood. The receptors originated from a woman aged 18-35 years in good health.

This clonotype has a handful of counts. The chain joins TRBV12-3 or TRBV12-4 to TRBJ1-1; 9 bases agree with TRBD1. CDR3 size: 16 residues. V was pared by 8 bases and J by 2 bases, with 12 bases of the junction left unmatched. The DNA of the CDR3 is TGTGCCAGCGGCCTCCCGGGACAGGGACGCAACACTGAAGCTTTCTTT. Protein: CASGLPGQGRNTEAFF.

The V gene is TRBV7-2, the J gene TRBJ2-1; 9 bases match TRBD2. The CDR3 covers 16 residues. With V trimmed by 2 bases and J by 4 bases, 6 bases remained unmatched. Germline CDR1 and CDR2: SGHTA and FQGNSA. DNA of the CDR3: TGTGCCAGCAGCTTAACGGGTAGCGGGGGTTACAATGAGCAGTTCTTC. This sequence encodes CASSLTGSGGYNEQFF.

The table lists this clonotype with a few counts. The chain is built from TRBV19 and TRBJ1-5; D is ambiguous. Germline V CDR1 and CDR2: LNHDA, SQIVND (reference sequence). V was trimmed by 4 bases and J by 9 bases, leaving 10 bases between them. The CDR3 contains 12 residues. The CDR3 sequence: CASSTDAWPQHF. The CDR3 bases are TGTGCCAGTAGTACGGACGCCTGGCCCCAGCATTTT.

The chain uses TRBV28 and TRBJ2-1, with D perhaps matching TRBD1 (6 bases). This CDR3 is 16 amino acids long. V was cut by 5 bases and J by 0 bases, with 14 bases left in between. Germline CDR1 reads MDHEN; CDR2 reads SYDVKM. The CDR3, as DNA: TGTGCCAGCAGTCGGGTGGACAGCCACTCCTACAATGAGCAGTTCTTC. Protein product: CASSRVDSHSYNEQFF.

The gene calls are TRBV14 and TRBJ1-2, with D hard to call. The CDR3 is 14 amino acids. V lost 0 bases, J lost 3 bases, and 8 bases lay in between. Germline CDR1 SGHDN, CDR2 FVKESK. CDR3 sequence reads: CASSQDSRYYGYTF. CDR3 in DNA: TGTGCCAGCAGCCAAGATAGTCGCTACTATGGCTACACCTTC.

Only a few counts were recorded for this clonotype. This rearrangement joins TRBV27 to TRBJ2-7, with 8 bases identical to TRBD2. The germline V gene encodes CDR1 MNHEY and CDR2 SMNVEV (reference sequence). CDR3 size: 13 residues. Trimming at V came to 11 bases and at J to 0 bases, leaving 6 bases not matched to a gene. The CDR3 here is CASTGGASYEQYF. CDR3 bases: TGTGCCTCAACCGGGGGGGCCTCCTACGAGCAGTACTTC.

This clonotype came up a few times. J is TRBJ2-7 and V is TRBV19; TRBD1 might be the D (5 bases). The CDR3 covers 14 residues. V was cut by 5 bases and J by 3 bases, with 14 bases left in between. In germline, CDR1 is LNHDA, CDR2 SQIVND (reference sequence). This chain's CDR3 is CASSFSPQGYEQYF. For the CDR3, the DNA is TGTGCCAGTAGTTTTTCGCCCCAGGGCTACGAGCAGTACTTC.

The table lists this clonotype with a few counts. The CDR3 bases are TGTGCCAGCAGCTTATTGGGAGGGGTGAGCGAAAAACTGTTTTTT. Protein: CASSLLGGVSEKLFF. The rearrangement links TRBV7-9 to TRBJ1-4; a weak D match, TRBD1 (5 bases). Germline CDR1 is SEHNR and CDR2 is FQNEAQ (reference sequence). The CDR3 sequence is 15 residues long. V lost 2 bases and J 8 bases, leaving 15 bases between the germline ends.

This clonotype was counted only a few times. The J gene is TRBJ1-5, the V gene TRBV28, with 7 bases lining up with TRBD1. Germline CDR1 reads MDHEN; CDR2 reads SYDVKM. This CDR3 contains 14 residues. V shed 5 bases and J 9 bases; nucleotides not matched to a gene: 10. This CDR3 is CASSPTGSLLPQHF. The DNA for the CDR3 is TGTGCCAGCAGTCCGACAGGGTCCCTTTTGCCCCAGCATTTT.

The chain combines TRBV9 with TRBJ2-3; TRBD2 aligns across 10 bases. CDR3 length: 17 amino acids. V lost 0 bases and J lost 5; bases outside the gene matches: 9. Germline-derived CDR1 and CDR2 are SGDLS and YYNGEE. The CDR3 DNA reads as TGTGCCAGCAGCGTAGGAACTAGCGGGGCCCTCGGAGATACGCAGTATTTT. This gives the protein CASSVGTSGALGDTQYF.

The rearrangement links TRBV20-1 to TRBJ2-1; 14 bases fit TRBD2. The germline CDR1 and CDR2 sequences are DFQATT and SNEGSKA (reference sequence). The CDR3 contains 14 residues. V was clipped by 5 bases and J by 7 bases; unmatched bases: 4. The CDR3 here is CSAGRTSGRNEQFF. CDR3 nucleotides: TGCAGTGCTGGGAGGACTAGCGGGAGGAATGAGCAGTTCTTC.

V gene TRBV7-2 combines with J gene TRBJ2-7; 8 bases map to TRBD2. CDR3 length: 16 amino acids. CDR1 is SGHTA, CDR2 FQGNSA, per germline. Trimming took 1 base from V and 4 from J; bases not matched to a gene: 9. The CDR3 protein is CASSLGQRGRLYEQYF. CDR3 sequence (DNA): TGTGCCAGCAGCTTAGGTCAGCGGGGGCGTTTATACGAGCAGTACTTC.

The table lists this clonotype with a few counts. The chain links TRBV7-2 to TRBJ2-1; the match to TRBD2 covers 7 bases. This CDR3 is built from 19 residues. CDR1 and CDR2 from the germline V gene are SGHTA and FQGNSA. V gave up 1 base and J gave up 0 bases; unmatched junction bases: 12. The CDR3 DNA reads TGTGCCAGCAGCTTAGGTCTGGTAGCGGGCGTCGACTCCTACAATGAGCAGTTCTTC. Translation: CASSLGLVAGVDSYNEQFF.

The chain employs TRBV6-5 and TRBJ1-2; unclear D gene. This CDR3 spans 15 amino acids. Trimming stripped 0 bases from V and 2 bases from J, with 10 bases between. Germline lookup yields CDR1 MNHEY and CDR2 SVGAGI. CDR3 in DNA: TGTGCCAGCAGTTACTCGATGGGCGGGAACTATGGCTACACCTTC. It codes for CASSYSMGGNYGYTF.

The chain has TRBV7-2 and TRBJ2-3; 8 bases line up with TRBD2. The CDR3 extends over 17 amino acids. V was pared by 5 bases and J by 3 bases, with 13 bases of the junction left unmatched. Germline assignment: CDR1 SGHTA and CDR2 FQGNSA. CDR3: CASSLRAGERRTDTQYF. The CDR3 region has the DNA TGTGCCAGCAGCCTACGAGCGGGAGAGAGACGGACAGATACGCAGTATTTT.

This clonotype was seen a handful of times. The genes are TRBV28 and TRBJ1-2; D is undetermined. The CDR3 covers 14 residues. CDR1 and CDR2 (germline): MDHEN, SYDVKM. With 4 bases removed from V and 1 base from J, the gap between germline ends came to 10 bases. CDR3 region: CASSSKWNNYGYTF. The CDR3 region has the DNA TGTGCCAGCAGTTCCAAGTGGAATAACTATGGCTACACCTTC.

The gene calls are TRBV7-3 and TRBJ2-1, with TRBD2 identical over 10 bases. In germline, CDR1 is SGHTA, CDR2 FQGTGA. V was clipped by 1 base and J by 7 bases; unmatched bases: 4. The CDR3 runs 15 residues. The DNA for the CDR3 is TGTGCCAGCAGCTTAATGAGCGGGGGGGATAATGAGCAGTTCTTC. Translating gives CASSLMSGGDNEQFF. The whole variable domain, remainder taken from reference TRBV7-3 and TRBJ2-1, is GAGVSQTPSNKVTEKGKYVELRCDPISGHTALYWYRQSLGQGPEFLIYFQGTGAADDSGLPNDRFFAVRPEGSVSTLKIQRTERGDSAVYLCASSLMSGGDNEQFFGPGTRLTVL.

The chain has TRBV20-1 and TRBJ1-1, with TRBD1 matching over 7 bases. The CDR3 consists of 10 residues. V gave up 4 bases and J gave up 11 bases; unmatched junction bases: 4. In germline, CDR1 is DFQATT, CDR2 SNEGSKA (reference sequence). The CDR3 loop reads CSATDREAFF. Written as DNA, the CDR3 is TGCAGTGCTACAGACAGGGAGGCTTTCTTT.

CDR3 DNA: TGCGCCAGCAGCCGCTCCCCCGGGACAGGGTGGAATGAGCAGTTCTTC. Translated, it gives CASSRSPGTGWNEQFF. The V call is TRBV4-1, the J call TRBJ2-1; 9 nucleotides align to TRBD1. CDR1 and CDR2 from the germline V gene are MGHRA and YSYEKL. V trimming: 4 bases; J trimming: 7 bases; junction bases outside the gene matches: 11. The CDR3 is 16 residues long.

This clonotype was observed a few times. The rearrangement joins TRBV7-2 to TRBJ2-7, with TRBD2 matching over 11 bases. The CDR3 is 15 residues long. Trimming cost V 5 bases and J 0 bases; bases outside gene matches: 3. Per the germline V gene, CDR1 is SGHTA and CDR2 is FQGNSA. CDR3 amino acids: CASSPGLAVSYEQYF. DNA for the CDR3: TGTGCCAGCAGCCCGGGACTAGCGGTCTCCTACGAGCAGTACTTC.